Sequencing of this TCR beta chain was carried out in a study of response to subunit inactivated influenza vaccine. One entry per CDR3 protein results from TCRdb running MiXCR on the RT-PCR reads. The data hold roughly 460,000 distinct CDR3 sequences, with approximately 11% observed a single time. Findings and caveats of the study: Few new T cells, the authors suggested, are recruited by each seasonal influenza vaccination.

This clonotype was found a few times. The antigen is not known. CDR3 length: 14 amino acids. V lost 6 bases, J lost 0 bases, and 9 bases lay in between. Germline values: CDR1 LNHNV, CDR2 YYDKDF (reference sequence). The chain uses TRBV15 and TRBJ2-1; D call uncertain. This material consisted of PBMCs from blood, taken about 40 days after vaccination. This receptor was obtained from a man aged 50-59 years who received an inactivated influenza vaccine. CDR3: CATSRGHSYNEQFF. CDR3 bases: TGTGCCACCAGTCGAGGCCACTCCTACAATGAGCAGTTCTTC.